This paragraph reports one T cell receptor beta chain. The specificity of this receptor is unknown. Base qualities are not at hand, and no much larger clone is one base apart. This specimen belongs to a study of patients and donors after allogeneic stem cell transplantation (dated by TCRdb to the early 2020s). Libraries were prepared through RT-PCR. Sequencing was performed on a NextSeq 550. TCRdb cleaned the public reads at Q25 with fastp, built clones with MiXCR and kept in-frame beta chains. A single entry per CDR3 protein holds the most common genes and DNA from its merged rows. This sample has under 200,000 distinct CDR3 sequences in its table, and approximately 30% of those were observed once. The ten biggest clones cover approximately 3.5% of the sample. At the junction V is shortened by 2 bases and J by 4 bases, with 9 bases in between. The CDR3 runs 14 amino acids, cysteine and phenylalanine included. Only the CDR3 region is kept as DNA, spanning 42 bases read in frame from base 1. CDR1 ENHRY and CDR2 SYGVKD are derived from the germline V gene.

Recombination connected TRBV10-3 to TRBJ2-1; the D gene is unclear. The sample consisted of blood, either unsorted or a sorted T cell fraction (not recorded which). This receptor was identified in a human donor who was either an allogeneic HSCT recipient or a stem cell or donor lymphocyte infusion donor (not recorded which). It is not recorded whose cells these are; they may come from a transplant donor. The CDR3 protein sequence reads: CAISEGPTYNEQFF. The sequence in DNA is TGTGCCATCAGTGAGGGCCCCACATACAATGAGCAGTTCTTC.